The 24 T cell receptor beta chains in this list originate from one sample, sequenced in a study of blood T cell repertoires in COVID-19. Repertoires were generated with immunoSEQ multiplex PCR, while TCRdb's copy carries only in-frame clones and drops some. The data contain approximately 100,000 clones, 70% to 90% of them singletons. Material: peripheral blood. These receptors originate from a woman in her thirties with acute or convalescent COVID-19.

The CDR3 coding sequence is TGTGCCAGCAGTTGGGCAGGGGATGAAAAACTGTTTTTT. Translated: CASSWAGDEKLFF. The genes are TRBV12-3 or TRBV12-4 and TRBJ1-4, with D possibly matching TRBD1 (6 bases). V lost 4 bases and J 6 bases, leaving 9 bases between the germline ends. This CDR3 contains 13 residues.

The V and J genes are TRBV7-9 and TRBJ2-1, with 8 bases lining up with TRBD2. CDR1 SEHNR and CDR2 FQNEAQ come from the germline V gene (reference sequence). The length of the CDR3 is 14 residues. Unmatched junction bases numbered 2, after V lost 7 bases and J lost 0 bases. CDR3 in DNA: TGTGCCAGCACCACTAGCGGCTCCTACAATGAGCAGTTCTTC. Its protein is CASTTSGSYNEQFF.

This chain uses TRBV10-3 with TRBJ1-3; D uncertain. V dropped 2 bases and J dropped 0 bases, with 11 bases sitting between them. Germline assignment: CDR1 ENHRY and CDR2 SYGVKD. This CDR3 contains 16 residues. This CDR3 is CAISEEWALSGNTIYF. For the CDR3, the DNA is TGTGCCATCAGTGAGGAGTGGGCTCTCTCTGGAAACACCATATATTTT.

V usage is TRBV11-2 and J usage is TRBJ2-7; 11 bases line up with TRBD2. This CDR3 contains 18 residues. Germline CDR1 and CDR2: SGHAT and FQNNGV. V shed 1 base, J shed 2 bases, and the junction held 10 bases outside the gene matches. The CDR3 sequence is CASSLVSLLAGAAYEQYF. For the CDR3, the DNA is TGTGCCAGCAGCTTAGTAAGTTTACTAGCGGGGGCCGCCTACGAGCAGTACTTC. Full variable domain (remainder filled in from reference TRBV11-2 and TRBJ2-7): EAGVAQSPRYKIIEKRQSVAFWCNPISGHATLYWYQQILGQGPKLLIQFQNNGVVDDSQLPKDRFSAERLKGVDSTLKIQPAKLEDSAVYLCASSLVSLLAGAAYEQYFGPGTRLTVT.

The rearrangement joins TRBV9 to TRBJ2-1; 15 bases align to TRBD2. CDR3 size: 16 residues. The germline V gene encodes CDR1 SGDLS and CDR2 YYNGEE. V shed 2 bases and J 7 bases; nucleotides not matched to a gene: 4. CDR3 coding DNA: TGTGCCAGCAGCGTGACGGGGACTAGCGGGGGGAATGAGCAGTTCTTC. This gives the protein CASSVTGTSGGNEQFF.

The chain links TRBV10-2 to TRBJ2-7, with a tentative D call TRBD1 (6 bases). Trimming took off 6 bases at V and 3 bases at J, with 9 bases between the two ends. Germline CDR1 is WSHSY and CDR2 is SAAADI. This CDR3 has 12 residues. This CDR3 is CASRARGYEQYF. The CDR3, as DNA: TGCGCCAGCAGAGCCAGGGGCTACGAGCAGTACTTC.

A single count supports this clone. The chain is built from TRBV7-2 and TRBJ2-1; D possibly corresponds to TRBD2 (5 bases). Between the trimmed V and J ends, which lost 7 bases and 10 bases, there was a span of 20 bases. The CDR3 is 14 amino acids. The germline gives CDR1 SGHTA, CDR2 FQGNSA. This chain's CDR3 is CASNRAVGVIEQFF. The CDR3 DNA follows: TGTGCCAGCAACCGGGCGGTCGGGGTCATCGAGCAGTTCTTC.

The chain combines TRBV2 with TRBJ2-2; TRBD2 is a possible D gene (5 bases). This CDR3 spans 15 amino acids. Germline CDR1 reads SNHLY; CDR2 reads FYNNEI. Trimming pared 6 bases from V and 0 bases from J, leaving 11 bases between. The CDR3 DNA reads TGTGCCAGCAGCACCGAGGGCACGAACACCGGGGAGCTGTTTTTT. It codes for CASSTEGTNTGELFF.

This clone was detected only once. V gene TRBV5-1 combines with J gene TRBJ2-3, with 10 positions matching TRBD2. Germline-derived CDR1 and CDR2 are SGHRS and YFSETQ. V trimming: 0 bases; J trimming: 0 bases; junction bases outside the gene matches: 4. The CDR3 is 17 amino acids. The DNA for the CDR3 is TGCGCCAGCAGCTTGGGGCTAGCGGGGGCCAGCACAGATACGCAGTATTTT. Amino acids: CASSLGLAGASTDTQYF.

The table lists this clone with a few counts. Additional DNA sequences in this sample encode the identical CDR3. The chain joins TRBV5-1 to TRBJ2-7; TRBD2 matches at 8 bases. The germline V gene has CDR1 SGHRS and CDR2 YFSETQ. Germline trimming cut 0 bases from V and 0 bases from J; bases unmatched to any gene: 2. The length of the CDR3 is 15 residues. This chain's CDR3 is CASSLVLAGSYEQYF. Here the CDR3 DNA reads TGCGCCAGCAGCTTGGTTCTAGCGGGCTCCTACGAGCAGTACTTC.

The chain uses TRBV5-1 and TRBJ2-3; D gene uncertain. Germline V lookup: CDR1 SGHRS, CDR2 YFSETQ. The CDR3 consists of 14 residues. Trimming took 5 bases from V and 1 from J, leaving 11 bases between them. DNA of the CDR3: TGCGCCAGCAGTTTTAGTTCGGGCACAGATACGCAGTATTTT. This gives the protein CASSFSSGTDTQYF.

The genes are TRBV19 and TRBJ2-3; TRBD2 matches 11 bases. Looked up from germline, CDR1 is LNHDA and CDR2 is SQIVND (reference sequence). The length of the CDR3 is 16 residues. V shed 5 bases and J 5 bases; nucleotides not matched to a gene: 9. CDR3 DNA sequence: TGTGCCAGTAGTGCCCGTAGCGGGGGGGCGGTAGATACGCAGTATTTT. It yields the protein CASSARSGGAVDTQYF.

The chain joins TRBV11-2 to TRBJ2-5; no definite D call. Deletions cut 0 bases from V and 5 bases from J, with 7 bases between. Germline V gives CDR1 SGHAT, CDR2 FQNNGV. The CDR3 sequence is 13 residues long. CDR3 in amino acids: CASSLESRETQYF. The CDR3 nucleotides read TGTGCCAGCAGCTTAGAGAGTCGGGAGACCCAGTACTTC.

The chain combines TRBV5-1 with TRBJ1-3; D is possibly TRBD1 (5 bases). CDR1 is SGHRS, CDR2 YFSETQ, per germline. The length of the CDR3 is 13 residues. The ends were cut back, 6 bases at V and 0 bases at J, with 7 bases in the middle. As DNA, the CDR3 is TGCGCCAGCACGCAGGGCTCTGGAAACACCATATATTTT. Protein product: CASTQGSGNTIYF.

V is TRBV4-1 and J is TRBJ1-4; 7 nucleotides line up with TRBD1. CDR3 length equals 17 residues. The germline CDR1 and CDR2 sequences are MGHRA and YSYEKL. The V and J ends lost 4 bases and 0 bases, in that order; junction bases with no gene match: 8. In DNA, the CDR3 is TGCGCCAGCAGCCTCCGGGACAGAATTGCAACTAATGAAAAACTGTTTTTT. Translation gives CASSLRDRIATNEKLFF.

The V call is TRBV18, the J call TRBJ2-7, with D possibly matching TRBD1 (6 bases). Trimming left V 4 bases short and J 6 bases short, with 13 bases between. The CDR3 runs to 13 residues. From germline, CDR1 is KGHSH and CDR2 LQKENI. CDR3 DNA: TGTGCCAGCTCACAACAGGGCGTGAGCGAGCAGTACTTC. Translated: CASSQQGVSEQYF.

The chain uses TRBV21-1 and TRBJ1-1; TRBD1, the table's D call, lacks a check against the DNA. TRBV21-1 counts as a pseudogene. There are 14 residues in the CDR3. Written as DNA, the CDR3 is TGTGCCAGCACAAAGGACAGGTTGAACACTGAAGCTTTCTTT. This codes for CASTKDRLNTEAFF.

The chain employs TRBV7-8 and TRBJ1-2; D is unresolved. The CDR3 loop spans 17 amino acids. The germline V gene has CDR1 SGHVS and CDR2 FQNEAQ. Trimming cost V 3 bases and J 5 bases, with 22 bases left between them. The CDR3 nucleotides are TGTGCCAGCAGCTTCGGGGTCGCACCCCGAGGGTTATATGGCTACACCTTC. Encoded protein: CASSFGVAPRGLYGYTF.

The chain recombines TRBV9 with TRBJ2-3; the match to TRBD2 covers 10 bases. V shed 4 bases and J 3 bases; nucleotides not matched to a gene: 5. Germline lookup yields CDR1 SGDLS and CDR2 YYNGEE. This CDR3 has 15 residues. The CDR3 loop reads CASSPQAGGTDTQYF. CDR3 nucleotide sequence: TGTGCCAGCAGCCCCCAAGCGGGGGGGACAGATACGCAGTATTTT.

The chain carries TRBV27 and TRBJ2-1; maybe TRBD1 (6 bases). Germline V gene lookup returns CDR1 MNHEY and CDR2 SMNVEV (reference sequence). There are 14 residues in the CDR3. V gave up 3 bases and J gave up 10 bases, with 16 bases separating them. The CDR3 spells CASSLQQGPMEQFF. For the CDR3, the DNA is TGTGCCAGCAGTTTGCAACAGGGCCCGATGGAGCAGTTCTTC.

DNA for the CDR3: TGCGCCAGCACCTCCGGGACATGGGGTCAAGGGGAGCAGTTCTTC. This sequence encodes CASTSGTWGQGEQFF. The chain couples TRBV5-1 to TRBJ2-1; a possible D gene is TRBD1 (6 bases). Germline loops: CDR1 SGHRS, CDR2 YFSETQ. The CDR3 runs 15 residues. V lost 6 bases, J lost 10 bases, and 23 bases lay in between.

This chain joins TRBV6-5 and TRBJ1-2, with D unclear. This CDR3 is built from 12 residues. V was shortened by 11 bases and J by 4 bases, with 14 bases between the two germline ends. Germline values: CDR1 MNHEY, CDR2 SVGAGI. In nucleotides, the CDR3 is TGTGCCGCTTCGGGAGCGGGCTATGGCTACACCTTC. Its protein is CAASGAGYGYTF.

The chain combines TRBV27 with TRBJ2-7; the match to TRBD1 covers 9 bases. In germline, CDR1 is MNHEY, CDR2 SMNVEV (reference sequence). V trimming: 3 bases; J trimming: 5 bases; junction bases outside the gene matches: 8. This CDR3 spans 15 amino acids. Here the CDR3 DNA reads TGTGCCAGCAGTTTTGGGGACAGGGAACTCGACGAGCAGTACTTC. Protein: CASSFGDRELDEQYF.

This clone is a singleton in its sample. The genes are TRBV3-1 (or the pseudogene TRBV3-2) and TRBJ1-1; the D is unclear. Germline V gene lookup returns CDR1 LGHDT and CDR2 YNNKEL (reference sequence). The CDR3 is 13 amino acids. With 5 bases removed from V and 0 bases from J, the gap between germline ends came to 7 bases. The DNA of the CDR3 is TGTGCCAGCAGCTCCCCGGTGAACACTGAAGCTTTCTTT. Translating it yields CASSSPVNTEAFF.